A single sample gave rise to the 14 T cell receptor beta chains below, sequenced in a study of T cell responses to AZD1222 COVID-19 vaccine. The table came from immunoSEQ multiplex PCR; TCRdb's copy has only in-frame clones and leaves some out. The table has 130,000 to 150,000 clones, 80% to 90% seen once. Sample: peripheral blood, taken on day 0 of AZD1222 vaccination. Receptors were obtained from an adult in good health.

The chain links TRBV19 to TRBJ2-7; TRBD2 might be the D (6 bases). The ends were cut back, 4 bases at V and 0 bases at J, with 19 bases in the middle. Per the germline V gene, CDR1 is LNHDA and CDR2 is SQIVND (reference sequence). The CDR3 covers 17 residues. CDR3: CASSNAGWKRDSYEQYF. In DNA, the CDR3 is TGTGCCAGTAGTAATGCGGGGTGGAAACGCGACTCCTACGAGCAGTACTTC.

This clone was observed once. The chain has TRBV4-1 and TRBJ2-5; D is ambiguous. CDR3 length equals 19 residues. Trimming removed 0 bases from V and 4 bases from J, with 24 bases in between. Looked up from germline, CDR1 is MGHRA and CDR2 is YSYEKL. As DNA, the CDR3 is TGCGCCAGCAGCCAAGATTCCGAGGCCTTGGGCGCCCCTGGAGAGACCCAGTACTTC. Translation gives CASSQDSEALGAPGETQYF.

The chain employs TRBV19 and TRBJ1-1; D gene unclear. The CDR3 contains 12 residues. The V and J ends lost 5 bases and 1 base respectively, with 5 bases between them. CDR1 and CDR2 from the germline V gene are LNHDA and SQIVND (reference sequence). The CDR3 region has the DNA TGTGCCAGTAGTTTCCGGAACACTGAAGCTTTCTTT. It specifies CASSFRNTEAFF. Filled out from reference TRBV19 and TRBJ1-1, the complete variable domain reads DGGITQSPKYLFRKEGQNVTLSCEQNLNHDAMYWYRQDPGQGLRLIYYSQIVNDFQKGDIAEGYSVSREKKESFPLTVTSAQKNPTAFYLCASSFRNTEAFFGQGTRLTVV.

The chain recombines TRBV29-1 with TRBJ1-4; maybe TRBD1 (6 bases). This CDR3 is 11 amino acids long. Trimming removed 6 bases at V and 13 bases at J, with 15 bases between. Looked up from germline, CDR1 is SQVTM and CDR2 is ANQGSEA. The CDR3 nucleotides are TGCAGCGTCCACTATCGGGGGGCACTGTTTTTT. This translates into CSVHYRGALFF.

V and J are TRBV24-1 and TRBJ2-7; either TRBD1 or TRBD2 may supply D (5 bases each). Deletions cut 2 bases from V and 0 bases from J, with 16 bases between. The CDR3 length is 17 residues. Germline V gene data show CDR1 as KGHDR and CDR2 as SFDVKD. The CDR3 DNA reads TGTGCCACCAGTGATTCGCCCTCGGGACGGAACTCCTACGAGCAGTACTTC. It codes for CATSDSPSGRNSYEQYF.

The genes are TRBV27 and TRBJ1-1; D possibly corresponds to TRBD1 (5 bases). The CDR3 runs 13 residues. With 8 bases removed from V and 3 bases from J, the gap between germline ends came to 13 bases. The V gene's germline CDR1 is MNHEY and CDR2 SMNVEV (reference sequence). CDR3 nucleotide sequence: TGTGCCAGCCTCGACAGCGATTACACTGAAGCTTTCTTT. It translates to CASLDSDYTEAFF.

This CDR3 is CASSFRPGQVNTEAFF. The CDR3 nucleotides read TGTGCCAGCAGCTTCCGGCCGGGACAGGTGAACACTGAAGCTTTCTTT. This sequence joins TRBV9 and TRBJ1-1; 8 bases align to TRBD1. CDR3 length: 16 amino acids. The V segment lost 4 bases and the J segment 0 bases; nucleotides outside the gene matches: 8. Germline-derived CDR1 and CDR2 are SGDLS and YYNGEE.

The chain employs TRBV28 and TRBJ1-2; a weak D match, TRBD1 (5 bases). CDR1 is MDHEN and CDR2 is SYDVKM in the germline V gene. Between the trimmed V and J ends, which lost 6 bases and 7 bases, there was a span of 15 bases. The CDR3 totals 13 residues. The CDR3 region is CASRPQGLVGYTF. The CDR3 coding sequence is TGTGCCAGCAGACCCCAGGGACTGGTTGGCTACACCTTC.

The CDR3 DNA sequence: TGTGCCAGCAGAGCAGGGGGCGGGTATAGCAATCAGCCCCAGCATTTT. As protein: CASRAGGGYSNQPQHF. The chain combines TRBV2 with TRBJ1-5; 8 bases are a match to TRBD1. In germline, CDR1 is SNHLY, CDR2 FYNNEI. CDR3 size: 16 residues. The V and J ends lost 6 bases and 0 bases, in that order; junction bases with no gene match: 7.

The rearrangement joins TRBV5-1 to TRBJ1-2; perhaps TRBD1 as D (5 bases). The CDR3 has 17 amino acids. Germline V gene lookup returns CDR1 SGHRS and CDR2 YFSETQ. Trimming removed 4 bases from V and 4 bases from J, with 23 bases in between. The CDR3 DNA is TGCGCCAGCAGCCACGGATTACAGTCGGGGGAACTCTATGGCTACACCTTC. This sequence encodes CASSHGLQSGELYGYTF.

The chain is built from TRBV7-9 and TRBJ2-7, with D possibly called TRBD1 or TRBD2 (6 bases each). The germline V gene has CDR1 SEHNR and CDR2 FQNEAQ (reference sequence). V dropped 0 bases and J dropped 5 bases, with 8 bases sitting between them. The CDR3 totals 13 residues. The DNA of the CDR3 is TGTGCCAGCAGCTTAGCGGGGGGCGACGAGCAGTACTTC. Translated, it gives CASSLAGGDEQYF.

The chain couples TRBV12-3 or TRBV12-4 to TRBJ1-1; no firm D call. This CDR3 has 13 residues. Trimming removed 5 bases from V and 4 bases from J, with 11 bases in between. The CDR3 spells CASSPGRSTEAFF. CDR3 in DNA: TGTGCCAGCAGTCCCGGTAGGAGCACTGAAGCTTTCTTT.

The V gene is TRBV6-5, the J gene TRBJ1-2; weak D call: TRBD1 (5 bases). The germline V and J ends were trimmed by 6 bases and 2 bases, with 13 bases remaining between them. Germline loops: CDR1 MNHEY, CDR2 SVGAGI. The CDR3 covers 14 residues. CDR3 residues: CASRQGDGNYGYTF. The DNA for the CDR3 is TGTGCCAGCAGGCAGGGTGACGGGAACTATGGCTACACCTTC.

The V gene is TRBV19, the J gene TRBJ1-4; D might be TRBD1 (5 bases). Trimming removed 6 bases from V and 8 bases from J, with 16 bases in between. This CDR3 is 14 amino acids long. Germline values: CDR1 LNHDA, CDR2 SQIVND (reference sequence). The CDR3 protein is CASSRGGAGEKLFF. DNA for the CDR3: TGTGCCAGTAGCCGAGGAGGGGCGGGCGAAAAACTGTTTTTT.